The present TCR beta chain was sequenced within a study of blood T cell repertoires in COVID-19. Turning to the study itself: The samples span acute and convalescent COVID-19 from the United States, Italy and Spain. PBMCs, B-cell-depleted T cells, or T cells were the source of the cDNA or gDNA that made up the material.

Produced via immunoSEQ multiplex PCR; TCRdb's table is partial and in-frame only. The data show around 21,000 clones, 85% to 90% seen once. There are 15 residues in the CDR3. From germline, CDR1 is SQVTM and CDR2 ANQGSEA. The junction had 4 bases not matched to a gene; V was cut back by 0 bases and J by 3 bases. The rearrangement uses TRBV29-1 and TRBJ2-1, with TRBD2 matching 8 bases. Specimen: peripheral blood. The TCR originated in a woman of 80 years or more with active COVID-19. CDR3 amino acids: CSVEDGGGSYNEQFF. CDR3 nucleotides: TGCAGCGTTGAAGATGGCGGGGGGAGCTACAATGAGCAGTTCTTC.